These 8 T cell receptor beta chains were sequenced from one sample in a study of patients and donors after allogeneic stem cell transplantation. TCRdb re-analysed the RT-PCR reads in MiXCR, keeping a single row per CDR3 protein. The table records about 960,000 distinct CDR3 sequences, 18% of them present only once. Sequenced input: blood, either unsorted or a sorted T cell fraction (not recorded which). All receptors come from a human donor who was either an allogeneic HSCT recipient or a stem cell or donor lymphocyte infusion donor (not recorded which). It is not recorded whose cells these are; they may come from a transplant donor.

This clonotype showed up just a few times. The chain uses TRBV5-6 and TRBJ2-5; D is undetermined. Trimming left V 4 bases short and J 4 bases short, with 11 bases between. Germline CDR1 is SGHDT and CDR2 is YYEEEE. This CDR3 has 13 residues. The CDR3: CASSGDVRETQYF. The CDR3 DNA sequence: TGTGCCAGCAGCGGAGACGTGAGAGAGACCCAGTACTTC.

The chain uses TRBV15 and TRBJ1-1; D unresolved. V dropped 8 bases and J dropped 6 bases, with 16 bases sitting between them. Germline CDR1 is LNHNV and CDR2 is YYDKDF (reference sequence). The length of the CDR3 is 13 residues. In nucleotides, the CDR3 is TGTGCCACCCACGCGGCCTCCGGGGCTGAAGCTTTCTTT. Translating gives CATHAASGAEAFF.

Only a few counts were recorded for this clonotype. V usage is TRBV20-1 and J usage is TRBJ2-7; no clear D. This CDR3 comprises 15 residues. From germline, CDR1 is DFQATT and CDR2 SNEGSKA (reference sequence). Trimming pared 3 bases from V and 0 bases from J, leaving 15 bases between. The CDR3 region is CSASVEPRSSYEQYF. As DNA, the CDR3 is TGCAGTGCTAGTGTAGAGCCTAGGAGCTCCTACGAGCAGTACTTC.

This chain joins TRBV5-1 and TRBJ2-2; 8 nucleotides agree with TRBD1. Per germline, CDR1 SGHRS and CDR2 YFSETQ. The CDR3 has 14 amino acids. V lost 4 bases to trimming and J lost 6 bases; unmatched junction nucleotides: 5. CDR3: CASSPTDRAGELFF. For the CDR3, the DNA is TGCGCCAGCAGCCCCACGGACAGGGCCGGGGAGCTGTTTTTT.

This clonotype has more than one count but fewer than ten. The rearrangement uses TRBV6-1 and TRBJ2-2; D is unresolved. The V end was cut by 2 bases, the J end by 9 bases, with 7 bases between. Germline V lookup: CDR1 MNHNS, CDR2 SASEGT. The CDR3 spans 12 residues. The CDR3: CASSEPLRELFF. The CDR3 DNA reads TGTGCCAGCAGTGAACCCCTAAGGGAGCTGTTTTTT.

This clonotype was found a few times. The rearrangement uses TRBV6-2 or TRBV6-3 and TRBJ2-7; D not certain. Trimming cost V 5 bases and J 3 bases, with 8 bases left between them. CDR3 size: 12 residues. Germline CDR1 is MNHEY and CDR2 is SVGEGT. CDR3 residues: CASSNDHYEQYF. The CDR3 DNA is TGTGCCAGCAGTAACGACCACTACGAGCAGTACTTC.

This clonotype was observed a handful of times. CDR3 coding DNA: TGCAGTGCTACGACAGGGTTCTCTGGAAACACCATATATTTT. Its translation: CSATTGFSGNTIYF. V is TRBV20-1 and J is TRBJ1-3; 7 nucleotides agree with TRBD1. After removal of 4 bases from V and 0 bases from J, the junction contained 3 bases not matched to a gene. The germline gives CDR1 DFQATT, CDR2 SNEGSKA (reference sequence). The CDR3 consists of 14 residues.

This clonotype was seen a few times. The chain has TRBV7-8 and TRBJ2-5, with D perhaps matching TRBD1 (6 bases). Germline CDR1 is SGHVS and CDR2 is FQNEAQ. Trimming took off 8 bases at V and 3 bases at J, with 16 bases between the two ends. The CDR3 is made up of 14 amino acids. The CDR3 nucleotides are TGTGCCAGCGGACAAGTCACAGGGAAAGAGACCCAGTACTTC. Translated: CASGQVTGKETQYF.